This T cell receptor (beta chain) was captured by sequencing in a study of blood T cell repertoires in COVID-19. The overall study: From the United States, Italy and Spain came samples of acute and convalescent COVID-19. In each case, the material was cDNA or gDNA derived from T cells, B-cell-depleted T cells, or PBMCs.

The CDR3 runs to 13 residues. The trim removed 7 bases at V and 1 base at J, leaving 0 bases unmatched. Germline V gene data show CDR1 as KGHDR and CDR2 as SFDVKD. The authors' processing: Estimation of nucleated cell counts was performed using reference gene primer amplification. This table comes from immunoSEQ multiplex PCR, and its TCRdb copy is limited to in-frame clones, with some not included. V and J calls and clone size are copied from that table; D and trimming were computed from the DNA. Here the sample spans about 190,000 clones, 83% being singletons. The receptor was derived from a man aged 45-60 years with active or convalescent COVID-19. The sample taken for sequencing was peripheral blood. J is TRBJ1-1 and V is TRBV24-1, with 9 bases that match TRBD1. The CDR3 protein is CATRDRGNTEAFF. In DNA form, the CDR3 reads TGTGCCACCAGGGACAGGGGGAACACTGAAGCTTTCTTT.